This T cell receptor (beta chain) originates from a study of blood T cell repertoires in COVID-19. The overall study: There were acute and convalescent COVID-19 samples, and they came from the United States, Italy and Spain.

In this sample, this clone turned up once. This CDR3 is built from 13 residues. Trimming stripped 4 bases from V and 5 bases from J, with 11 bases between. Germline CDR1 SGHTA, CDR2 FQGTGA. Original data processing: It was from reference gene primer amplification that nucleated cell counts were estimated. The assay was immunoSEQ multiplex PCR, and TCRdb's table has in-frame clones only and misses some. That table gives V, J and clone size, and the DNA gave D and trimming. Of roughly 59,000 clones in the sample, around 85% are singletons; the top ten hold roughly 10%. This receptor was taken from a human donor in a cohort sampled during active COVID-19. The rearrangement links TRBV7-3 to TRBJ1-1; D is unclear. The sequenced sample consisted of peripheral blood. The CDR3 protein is CASSSVRETEAFF. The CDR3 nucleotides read TGTGCCAGCAGCTCCGTTCGGGAGACTGAAGCTTTCTTT. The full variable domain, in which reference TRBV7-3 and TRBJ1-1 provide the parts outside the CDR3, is GAGVSQTPSNKVTEKGKYVELRCDPISGHTALYWYRQSLGQGPEFLIYFQGTGAADDSGLPNDRFFAVRPEGSVSTLKIQRTERGDSAVYLCASSSVRETEAFFGQGTRLTVV.